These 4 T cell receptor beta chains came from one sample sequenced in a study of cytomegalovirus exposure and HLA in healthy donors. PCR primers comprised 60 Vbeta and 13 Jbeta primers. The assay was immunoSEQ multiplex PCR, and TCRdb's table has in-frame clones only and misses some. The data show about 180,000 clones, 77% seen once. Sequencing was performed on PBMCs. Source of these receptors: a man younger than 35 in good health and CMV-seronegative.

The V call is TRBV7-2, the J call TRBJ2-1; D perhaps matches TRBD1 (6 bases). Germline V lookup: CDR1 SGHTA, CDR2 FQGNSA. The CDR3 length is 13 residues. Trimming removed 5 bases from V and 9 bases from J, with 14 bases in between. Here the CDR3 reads CASSLHQGSEQFF. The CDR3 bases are TGTGCCAGCAGCCTTCATCAGGGGAGTGAGCAGTTCTTC.

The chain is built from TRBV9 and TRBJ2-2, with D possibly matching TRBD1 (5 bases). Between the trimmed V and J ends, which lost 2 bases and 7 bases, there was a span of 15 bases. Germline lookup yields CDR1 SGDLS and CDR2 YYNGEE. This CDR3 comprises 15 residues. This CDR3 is CASSVERQGSGELFF. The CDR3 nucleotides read TGTGCCAGCAGCGTGGAACGGCAGGGTAGCGGGGAGCTGTTTTTT. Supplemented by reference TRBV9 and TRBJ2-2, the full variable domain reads DSGVTQTPKHLITATGQRVTLRCSPRSGDLSVYWYQQSLDQGLQFLIQYYNGEERAKGNILERFSAQQFPDLHSELNLSSLELGDSALYFCASSVERQGSGELFFGEGSRLTVL.

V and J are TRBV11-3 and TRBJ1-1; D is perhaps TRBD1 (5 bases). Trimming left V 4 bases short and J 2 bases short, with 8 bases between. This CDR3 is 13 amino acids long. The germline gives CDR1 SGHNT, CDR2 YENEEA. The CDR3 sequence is CASSYRINTEAFF. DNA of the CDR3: TGTGCCAGCAGCTACAGGATAAACACTGAAGCTTTCTTT.

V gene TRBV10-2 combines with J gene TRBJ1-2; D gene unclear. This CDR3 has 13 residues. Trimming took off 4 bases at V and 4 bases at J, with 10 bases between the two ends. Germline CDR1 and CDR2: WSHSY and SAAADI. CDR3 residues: CASSGSRTYGYTF. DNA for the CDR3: TGCGCCAGCAGTGGGTCGCGAACCTATGGCTACACCTTC.